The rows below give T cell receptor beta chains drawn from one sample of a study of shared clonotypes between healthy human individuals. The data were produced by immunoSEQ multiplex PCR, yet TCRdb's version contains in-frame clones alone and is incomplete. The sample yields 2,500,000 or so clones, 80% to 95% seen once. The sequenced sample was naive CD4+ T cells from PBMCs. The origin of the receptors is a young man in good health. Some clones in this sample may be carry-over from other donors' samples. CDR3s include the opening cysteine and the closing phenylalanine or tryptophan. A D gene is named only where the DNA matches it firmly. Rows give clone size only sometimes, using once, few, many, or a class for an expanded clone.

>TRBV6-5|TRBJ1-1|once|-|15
CASSYRRAENTEAFF
TGTGCCAGCAGTTACCGGCGGGCCGAGAACACTGAAGCTTTCTTT
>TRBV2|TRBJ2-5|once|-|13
CASSERRGETQYF
TGTGCCAGCAGTGAGAGGAGGGGGGAGACCCAGTACTTC
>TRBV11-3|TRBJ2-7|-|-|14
CASSLRRRAYEQYF
TGTGCCAGCAGCCTACGACGGCGCGCCTACGAGCAGTACTTC
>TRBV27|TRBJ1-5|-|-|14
CASSSRDSNQPQHF
TGTGCCAGCAGTTCTCGGGACAGCAATCAGCCCCAGCATTTT
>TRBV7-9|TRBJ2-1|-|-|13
CASSLGSYNEQFF
TGTGCCAGCAGCTTAGGCTCCTACAATGAGCAGTTCTTC
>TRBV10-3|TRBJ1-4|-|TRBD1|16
CAISDRGQGLGEKLFF
TGTGCCATCAGTGATCGCGGACAGGGATTGGGGGAAAAACTGTTTTTT
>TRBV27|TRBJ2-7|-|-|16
CASSLESAHPTYEQYF
TGTGCCAGCAGTTTGGAGTCGGCCCATCCTACCTACGAGCAGTACTTC
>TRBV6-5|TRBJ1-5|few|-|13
CASRLDGNQPQHF
TGTGCCAGCAGGCTGGACGGGAATCAGCCCCAGCATTTT
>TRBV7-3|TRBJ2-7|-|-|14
CASSLGPRVYEQYF
TGTGCCAGCAGCTTAGGGCCAAGGGTCTACGAGCAGTACTTC
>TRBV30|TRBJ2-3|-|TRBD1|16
CAWPLASRRPRGSQYF
TGTGCCTGGCCGTTAGCCAGTCGGCGTCCCAGGGGGTCGCAGTATTTT
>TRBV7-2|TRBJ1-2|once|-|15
CASGPGGLLNYGYTF
TGTGCCAGCGGTCCCGGGGGACTGCTTAACTATGGCTACACCTTC
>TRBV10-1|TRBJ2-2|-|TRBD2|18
CASSDPGLAGGPGGELFF
TGCGCCAGCAGTGACCCCGGACTAGCGGGAGGGCCCGGCGGGGAGCTGTTTTTT
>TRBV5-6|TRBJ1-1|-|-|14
CASSLNRMNTEAFF
TGTGCCAGCAGCTTGAACAGAATGAACACTGAAGCTTTCTTT
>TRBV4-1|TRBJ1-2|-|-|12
CASSLFGQGYTF
TGCGCCAGCAGCCTCTTTGGACAGGGCTACACCTTC
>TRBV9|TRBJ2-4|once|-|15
CASSVDSAAKNIQYF
TGTGCCAGCAGCGTAGATTCTGCGGCCAAAAACATTCAGTACTTC
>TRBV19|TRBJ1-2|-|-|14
CASSFGRDVDGYTF
TGTGCCAGTAGTTTTGGCAGGGATGTGGATGGCTACACCTTC
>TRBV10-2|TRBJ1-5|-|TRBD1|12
CASRTGDQPQHF
TGCGCCAGCCGGACAGGGGATCAGCCCCAGCATTTT
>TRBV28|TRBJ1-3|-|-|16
CASREPRGLSGNTIYF
TGTGCCAGCAGGGAGCCCAGGGGACTCTCTGGAAACACCATATATTTT
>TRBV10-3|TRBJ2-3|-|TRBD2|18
CAISESKVLGGRTDTQYF
TGTGCCATCAGTGAGTCGAAGGTTTTGGGGGGGAGGACAGATACGCAGTATTTT
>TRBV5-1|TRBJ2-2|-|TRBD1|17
CASSHELTGGRTGELFF
TGCGCCAGCAGCCATGAATTGACAGGGGGCAGAACCGGGGAGCTGTTTTTT
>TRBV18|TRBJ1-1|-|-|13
CASAEQGNTEAFF
TGTGCCAGCGCAGAACAGGGGAACACTGAAGCTTTCTTT
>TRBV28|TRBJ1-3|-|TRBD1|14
CASSYDRGGNTIYF
TGTGCCAGCAGCTATGACAGGGGAGGAAACACCATATATTTT
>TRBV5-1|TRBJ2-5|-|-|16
CASSSESTRPGETQYF
TGCGCCAGCAGCTCGGAGTCGACACGACCAGGGGAGACCCAGTACTTC
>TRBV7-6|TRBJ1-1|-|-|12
CASSLVEAEAFF
TGTGCCAGCAGCTTAGTAGAGGCTGAAGCTTTCTTT
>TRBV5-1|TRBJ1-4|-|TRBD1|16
CASSYRQGAGNEKLFF
TGCGCCAGCAGCTACCGACAGGGGGCAGGAAATGAAAAACTGTTTTTT
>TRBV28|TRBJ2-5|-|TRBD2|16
CASGGLAALSRETQYF
TGTGCCAGCGGCGGACTAGCGGCCCTAAGTAGGGAGACCCAGTACTTC
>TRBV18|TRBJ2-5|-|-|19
CASSPTPGTNTRRGETQYF
TGTGCCAGCTCGCCAACTCCCGGGACAAATACAAGGAGGGGAGAGACCCAGTACTTC
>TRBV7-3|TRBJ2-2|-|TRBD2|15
CASSLRAGESGELFF
TGTGCCAGCAGCCTCAGAGCGGGAGAGTCCGGGGAGCTGTTTTTT
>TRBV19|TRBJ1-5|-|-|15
CASSIEAGRNQPQHF
TGTGCCAGTAGTATAGAGGCCGGGAGGAATCAGCCCCAGCATTTT
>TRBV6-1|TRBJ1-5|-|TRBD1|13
CAGGQANNQPQHF
TGTGCCGGAGGACAGGCGAACAATCAGCCCCAGCATTTT
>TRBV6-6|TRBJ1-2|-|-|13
CASSSVVNYGYTF
TGTGCCAGCAGCTCAGTGGTTAACTATGGCTACACCTTC
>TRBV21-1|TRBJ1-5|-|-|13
CASSKSYFPPQHF
TGTGCCAGCAGCAAATCGTACTTTCCGCCCCAGCATTTT
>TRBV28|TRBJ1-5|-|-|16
CASSLGGTPSNQPQHF
TGTGCCAGCAGTTTAGGCGGGACACCTAGCAATCAGCCCCAGCATTTT
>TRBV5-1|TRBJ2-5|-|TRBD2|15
CASSKLAGGGETQYF
TGCGCCAGCAGTAAGCTAGCGGGAGGCGGAGAGACCCAGTACTTC
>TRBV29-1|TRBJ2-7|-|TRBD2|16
CSVNARLAGISYEQYF
TGCAGCGTCAACGCCCGACTAGCGGGTATCTCCTACGAGCAGTACTTC
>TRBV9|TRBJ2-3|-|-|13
CASSPGLTDTQYF
TGTGCCAGCAGCCCTGGACTCACAGATACGCAGTATTTT
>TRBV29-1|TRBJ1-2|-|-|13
CSVVNSPGDGYTF
TGCAGCGTCGTAAACAGTCCTGGGGATGGCTACACCTTC
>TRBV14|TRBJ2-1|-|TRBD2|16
CASSQETSGRYNEQFF
TGTGCCAGCAGCCAAGAGACTAGCGGGAGATATAATGAGCAGTTCTTC
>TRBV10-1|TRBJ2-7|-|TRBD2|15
CASSEGTSGSYEQYF
TGCGCCAGCAGTGAGGGGACTAGCGGGTCCTACGAGCAGTACTTC
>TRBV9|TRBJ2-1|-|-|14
CASSVTPAFNEQFF
TGTGCCAGCAGCGTCACCCCAGCCTTCAATGAGCAGTTCTTC
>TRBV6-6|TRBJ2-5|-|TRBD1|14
CASSYIQGVETQYF
TGTGCCAGCAGTTACATCCAGGGGGTAGAGACCCAGTACTTC
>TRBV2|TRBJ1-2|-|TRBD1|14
CASSETGGTRGYTF
TGTGCCAGCAGTGAAACAGGGGGGACGAGGGGCTACACCTTC
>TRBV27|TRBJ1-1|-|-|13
CASSLRRGTEAFF
TGTGCCAGCAGTTTACGCAGGGGCACTGAAGCTTTCTTT
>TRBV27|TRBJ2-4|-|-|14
CASSLAGAKNIQYF
TGTGCCAGCAGTTTAGCGGGAGCCAAAAACATTCAGTACTTC
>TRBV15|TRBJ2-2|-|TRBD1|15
CATTKGQGRTGELFF
TGTGCCACGACGAAAGGACAGGGCCGAACCGGGGAGCTGTTTTTT
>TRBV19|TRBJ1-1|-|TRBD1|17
CASTERGSNRGWTEAFF
TGTGCCAGTACCGAGCGGGGGAGTAACAGGGGGTGGACTGAAGCTTTCTTT
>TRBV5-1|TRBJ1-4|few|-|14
CASSLMASNEKLFF
TGCGCCAGCAGCTTGATGGCAAGCAATGAAAAACTGTTTTTT
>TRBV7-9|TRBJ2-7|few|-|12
CASSPRGYEQYF
TGTGCCAGCAGCCCCCGGGGCTACGAGCAGTACTTC
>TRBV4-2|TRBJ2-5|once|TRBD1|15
CASSQEQTGQETQYF
TGTGCCAGCAGCCAAGAACAGACAGGGCAAGAGACCCAGTACTTC
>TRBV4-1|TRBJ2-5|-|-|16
CASSRRHRDYQETQYF
TGCGCCAGCAGCCGAAGACACAGGGATTACCAAGAGACCCAGTACTTC
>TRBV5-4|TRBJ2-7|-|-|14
CASSLGRAPYEQYF
TGTGCCAGCAGCTTGGGGCGGGCCCCCTACGAGCAGTACTTC
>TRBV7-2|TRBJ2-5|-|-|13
CASSRGGSETQYF
TGTGCCAGCAGCAGGGGAGGATCGGAGACCCAGTACTTC
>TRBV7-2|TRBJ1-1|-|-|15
CASSLRPPLNTEAFF
TGTGCCAGCAGCTTACGTCCGCCCTTGAACACTGAAGCTTTCTTT
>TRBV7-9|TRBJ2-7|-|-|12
CASSLEGGEQYF
TGTGCCAGCAGCTTAGAGGGAGGCGAGCAGTACTTC
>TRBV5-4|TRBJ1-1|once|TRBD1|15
CASSLLTGGNTEAFF
TGTGCCAGCAGCCTATTGACAGGGGGTAACACTGAAGCTTTCTTT
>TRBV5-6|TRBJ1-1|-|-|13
CASRKDSFPEAFF
TGTGCCAGCAGAAAAGACAGTTTCCCTGAAGCTTTCTTT
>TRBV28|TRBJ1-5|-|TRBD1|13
CASTDRGGQPQHF
TGTGCCAGCACGGACAGGGGCGGTCAGCCCCAGCATTTT
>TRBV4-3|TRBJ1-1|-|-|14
CASSQVQGTDEAFF
TGCGCCAGCAGCCAAGTTCAGGGGACCGATGAAGCTTTCTTT
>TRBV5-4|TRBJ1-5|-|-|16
CASSLDGQLSNQPQHF
TGTGCCAGCAGCTTGGATGGACAGCTGAGCAATCAGCCCCAGCATTTT
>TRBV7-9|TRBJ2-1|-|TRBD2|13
CASSSLAGGFGFF
TGTGCCAGCAGCTCCCTAGCGGGAGGTTTTGGGTTCTTC